These T cell receptor beta chains were read from a single sample in a study of metastatic and nonmetastatic thyroid tumors. Via MiXCR, TCRdb re-called the PCR reads. Of about 7,000 clones listed, approximately 40% are singletons. The material sequenced was tumor tissue. The source is a female donor with papillary thyroid cancer or a benign thyroid nodule (not recorded which). Some clones in this sample may be carry-over from other donors' samples. The conserved cysteine and the conserved F or W are not part of the CDR3 here.

>TRBJ1-1|TRBV6-5
ASSYDRGGTEAF
>TRBJ2-7|TRBV11-2
ASSLDPGAYEQY
>TRBJ2-3|TRBV6-2/TRBV6-3
ASSSRLEGTDTQY
>TRBJ2-7|TRBV13
ASSLGQGPI
>TRBJ1-2|TRBV3-1
ASSQELNYGYT
>TRBJ1-6|TRBV6-1
ASSELAGISPLH
>TRBJ1-6|TRBV24-1
ATSDLLVFRNSPLH
>TRBJ1-3|TRBV6-1
ASTENPGNTIY
>TRBJ1-2|TRBV6-1
ASRVPGTLANYGYT
>TRBJ2-3|TRBV19
AWSRNLGTDTQY
>TRBJ2-7|TRBV15
ATAWTGGEEQY
>TRBJ2-7|TRBV5-1
ASSPSSGRFSYEQY
>TRBJ2-3|TRBV20-1
SAYHREGDDTQY
>TRBJ2-3|TRBV13
ATQSGSIYGFTDTQY
>TRBJ1-6|TRBV27
ASSLGGTENSPLH
>TRBJ2-7|TRBV20-1
SALGLDGSSYEQY
>TRBJ2-1|TRBV11-2
ASSLGTGLSNEQF
>TRBJ1-2|TRBV29-1
SVVAEKFDGYT
>TRBJ1-3|TRBV28
ASSLAQGGGNTIY
>TRBJ1-2|TRBV15
ATSRDFSAISNYGYT
>TRBJ2-2|TRBV6-1
ASSEWTGERTGELF
>TRBJ1-1|TRBV9
ASTGSNTEAF
>TRBJ1-6|TRBV27
ASGHSGTSNNSPLH
>TRBJ1-1|TRBV6-1
ASSPGPTNTEAF
>TRBJ1-4|TRBV19
ASSISGGFATNEKLF
>TRBJ1-2|TRBV5-1
ASSLLPSSNYGYT
>TRBJ1-5|TRBV28
ASRNSNQPQH
>TRBJ2-2|TRBV9
ASSVTGQFTGELF
>TRBJ2-3|TRBV5-1
ASSFTSAVTDTQY
>TRBJ2-1|TRBV27
ASSSSGLYNEQF
>TRBJ2-5|TRBV6-1
ASSEAAYGSHQETQY
>TRBJ2-7|TRBV6-2/TRBV6-3
ASWDYLAGSGWQY
>TRBJ1-2|TRBV9
ASSYGTGDYGYT
>TRBJ2-7|TRBV7-9
ASSRDRENEQY
>TRBJ2-3|TRBV6-4
ASKDTGGSTDTQY
>TRBJ2-7|TRBV19
ASSTQSYEQY
>TRBJ1-1|TRBV6-5
ASSYGDMDTEAF